The 4 T cell receptor beta chains below all came from one sample that was sequenced in a study of blood T cells in healthy people across ages. It was with a sample-barcoded 5' primer and a J-beta primer mix that a second PCR of about 7 to 12 cycles was run. TCRdb independently ran MiXCR on the 5' RACE reads; one entry per CDR3 protein. The table shows about 650,000 distinct CDR3 sequences, with about 51% occurring only once. The sample was blood. Receptors were obtained from a woman over 75 in good health.

The chain uses TRBV3-1 and TRBJ2-1, with TRBD2 matching 8 bases. The CDR3 length is 17 residues. The germline CDR1 and CDR2 sequences are LGHDT and YNNKEL (reference sequence). The junction had 12 bases not matched to a gene; V was cut back by 4 bases and J by 4 bases. The CDR3 is CASSPPQIAGPYNEQFF. Here the CDR3 DNA reads TGTGCCAGCAGCCCGCCTCAGATAGCGGGACCGTACAATGAGCAGTTCTTC.

The count of this clonotype is one. The chain has TRBV10-3 and TRBJ1-2; the D is unclear. V was clipped by 0 bases and J by 8 bases, with 13 bases between them. The germline gives CDR1 ENHRY, CDR2 SYGVKD. The CDR3 runs to 14 residues. CDR3 in amino acids: CAISESRGVGGYTF. The CDR3 DNA is TGTGCCATCAGTGAGTCGAGAGGAGTGGGGGGCTACACCTTC.

The V and J genes are TRBV28 and TRBJ2-5, with a weak D call TRBD2 (6 bases). The length of the CDR3 is 14 residues. V was trimmed by 5 bases and J by 3 bases, leaving 13 bases between them. Germline V gene data show CDR1 as MDHEN and CDR2 as SYDVKM. This chain's CDR3 is CASSSPGVKETQYF. The CDR3 DNA reads as TGTGCCAGCAGTAGTCCGGGGGTAAAAGAGACCCAGTACTTC.

For this clonotype: A much bigger clone sits one base away, suggesting this may be a read error. This chain joins TRBV12-3 or TRBV12-4 and TRBJ1-2, with D perhaps TRBD1 (5 bases). V was pared by 1 base and J by 4 bases, with 13 bases between. The CDR3 is 15 amino acids. The CDR3 protein is CASSLGATRGYGYTF. CDR3 DNA sequence: TGTGCCAGCAGTTTAGGAGCGACAAGGGGCTATGGCTACACCTTC.